One sample yielded the 25 T cell receptor beta chains listed below, sequenced in a study of identical twins. TCRdb called the 5' RACE reads again in MiXCR, with one record for every CDR3 protein. This sample has 350,000 or so distinct CDR3 sequences; about 10% occur once, and the top ten carry approximately 8.9%. The specimen sequenced was naive T cells sorted from blood. These receptors originate from a woman aged 50 to 65 in good health.

This clonotype was detected a few times. V usage is TRBV29-1 and J usage is TRBJ1-1; D is ambiguous. The CDR3 sequence is 11 residues long. CDR1 and CDR2 (germline): SQVTM, ANQGSEA. V lost 5 bases, J lost 11 bases, and 15 bases lay in between. The CDR3 spells CSVSNRARAFF. Here the CDR3 DNA reads TGCAGCGTTTCGAACAGAGCTCGGGCTTTCTTT.

This clonotype was seen at least ten times. For the CDR3, the DNA is TGCGCCAGCAGCTGGTTTTCTTCGACCGGGGAGCTGTTTTTT. Amino acid sequence: CASSWFSSTGELFF. The V gene is TRBV5-1, the J gene TRBJ2-2; no clear D. The ends were cut back, 3 bases at V and 5 bases at J, with 11 bases in the middle. CDR3 length equals 14 residues. Per germline, CDR1 SGHRS and CDR2 YFSETQ.

There are many counts of this clonotype. The genes are TRBV12-3 or TRBV12-4 and TRBJ1-2; D unclear. Trimming took 5 bases from V and 4 from J, leaving 17 bases between them. The CDR3 has 15 amino acids. The CDR3 loop is CASSLLGSSLYGYTF. CDR3 nucleotides: TGTGCCAGCAGTCTACTGGGAAGTTCCCTCTATGGCTACACCTTC.

J is TRBJ2-3 and V is TRBV14; no firm D call. This CDR3 spans 19 amino acids. The V and J ends lost 1 base and 1 base respectively, with 21 bases between them. Germline V gene sequence: CDR1 SGHDN, CDR2 FVKESK. In nucleotides, the CDR3 is TGTGCCAGCAGCCAAGCCGTGGGCCTGGGGTCATGGGGCACAGATACGCAGTATTTT. Translated: CASSQAVGLGSWGTDTQYF.

This clonotype has at least ten counts. The rearrangement joins TRBV10-2 to TRBJ2-1; TRBD2 matches 13 bases. The length of the CDR3 is 15 residues. V lost 3 bases, J lost 10 bases, and 6 bases stayed unmatched. Germline loops: CDR1 WSHSY, CDR2 SAAADI. In nucleotides, the CDR3 is TGCGCCAGCAGTGAAGGACTAGCGGGAGTGGGGGAGCAGTTCTTC. The encoded protein is CASSEGLAGVGEQFF.

This clonotype was recorded a few times. This rearrangement joins TRBV7-9 to TRBJ2-3; TRBD2 matches at 13 bases. After removal of 5 bases from V and 6 bases from J, the junction contained 8 bases not matched to a gene. CDR3 size: 16 residues. The germline V gene has CDR1 SEHNR and CDR2 FQNEAQ (reference sequence). CDR3 region: CASSRVGTSGTDTQYF. The CDR3 bases are TGTGCCAGCAGCCGGGTCGGGACTAGCGGGACGGATACGCAGTATTTT.

This clonotype was observed a handful of times. The rearrangement links TRBV11-2 to TRBJ2-3; the match to TRBD2 covers 12 bases. Trimming cost V 5 bases and J 3 bases; bases outside gene matches: 6. The CDR3 extends over 16 amino acids. CDR1 and CDR2 from the germline V gene are SGHAT and FQNNGV. The CDR3 sequence is CASSATSGGETDTQYF. The CDR3 DNA is TGTGCCAGCAGCGCGACTAGCGGGGGAGAAACAGATACGCAGTATTTT.

V is TRBV20-1 and J is TRBJ2-5; D possibly corresponds to TRBD2 (6 bases). The germline V gene encodes CDR1 DFQATT and CDR2 SNEGSKA (reference sequence). CDR3 length: 16 amino acids. The V end was cut by 1 base, the J end by 2 bases, with 17 bases between. The CDR3 sequence: CSARGGDSNQQETQYF. The CDR3 coding sequence is TGCAGTGCTAGAGGAGGGGACTCCAACCAGCAAGAGACCCAGTACTTC.

This sequence joins TRBV7-9 and TRBJ2-6; D possibly corresponds to TRBD1 (6 bases). V shed 5 bases and J shed 2 bases, with 13 bases lying between them. CDR1 is SEHNR and CDR2 is FQNEAQ in the germline V gene (reference sequence). CDR3 length: 16 residues. For the CDR3, the DNA is TGTGCCAGCAGCGAACAGGGTTTCGCTGGGGCCAACGTCCTGACTTTC. Residues: CASSEQGFAGANVLTF.

The table lists this clonotype with a few counts. The J gene is TRBJ2-1, the V gene TRBV2, with D uncertain. From germline, CDR1 is SNHLY and CDR2 FYNNEI. The CDR3 is 12 residues long. The germline V and J ends were trimmed by 6 bases and 5 bases, with 8 bases remaining between them. The CDR3 DNA sequence: TGTGCCAGCAGCCGTGATCACAATGAGCAGTTCTTC. Protein: CASSRDHNEQFF.

This sequence joins TRBV5-1 and TRBJ2-7; the match to TRBD1 covers 7 bases. Trimming at V came to 4 bases and at J to 3 bases, leaving 10 bases not matched to a gene. CDR1 is SGHRS, CDR2 YFSETQ, per germline. The CDR3 totals 15 residues. In DNA, the CDR3 is TGCGCCAGCAGCCTGGGAACAGGGGTGCACTACGAGCAGTACTTC. Translation: CASSLGTGVHYEQYF.

The chain uses TRBV12-3 or TRBV12-4 and TRBJ2-6; 7 bases fit TRBD1. The ends lost 8 bases at V and 0 bases at J; junction bases unmatched: 7. The CDR3 extends over 16 amino acids. The CDR3 sequence: CASWPGQSSGANVLTF. CDR3 DNA: TGTGCCAGCTGGCCGGGACAGTCCTCTGGGGCCAACGTCCTGACTTTC.

This clonotype has a count of ten or more. The chain is built from TRBV20-1 and TRBJ1-2, with 8 positions matching TRBD1. CDR1 and CDR2 from the germline V gene are DFQATT and SNEGSKA (reference sequence). The CDR3 runs to 15 residues. The V segment lost 6 bases and the J segment 5 bases; nucleotides outside the gene matches: 14. CDR3 residues: CSADPGQGSGYGYTF. The CDR3 nucleotides are TGCAGTGCAGATCCCGGACAGGGAAGCGGGTATGGCTACACCTTC.

This clonotype was counted a few times. The chain is built from TRBV5-5 and TRBJ2-7; D possibly uses TRBD1 or TRBD2 (5 bases each). The CDR3 sequence is 13 residues long. Germline lookup yields CDR1 SGHKS and CDR2 YYEKEE (reference sequence). V was shortened by 0 bases and J by 12 bases, with 16 bases between the two germline ends. The CDR3 bases are TGTGCCAGCAGCTTGGATGGGGCCGGGATTCGGTACGTC. Protein product: CASSLDGAGIRYV.

V and J are TRBV20-1 and TRBJ1-1; no reliable D call. This CDR3 has 13 residues. The germline V gene has CDR1 DFQATT and CDR2 SNEGSKA (reference sequence). V was clipped by 0 bases and J by 3 bases, with 8 bases between them. The DNA for the CDR3 is TGCAGTGCTAGAGATCGGCGGGACACTGAAGCTTTCTTT. Its protein is CSARDRRDTEAFF.

The chain is built from TRBV20-1 and TRBJ1-2, with 9 bases that match TRBD1. This CDR3 is 15 amino acids long. Germline V lookup: CDR1 DFQATT, CDR2 SNEGSKA (reference sequence). The V and J ends lost 5 bases and 4 bases, in that order; junction bases with no gene match: 11. The CDR3 is CSALSPGTGLYGYTF. In DNA, the CDR3 is TGCAGTGCTCTTAGTCCCGGGACAGGGCTCTATGGCTACACCTTC.

The chain is built from TRBV7-9 and TRBJ2-7, with D uncertain. Trimming shortened V by 5 bases and J by 7 bases, and 15 bases separated the two germline ends. The CDR3 has 13 residues. Germline values: CDR1 SEHNR, CDR2 FQNEAQ (reference sequence). The CDR3 nucleotides read TGTGCCAGCAGCGCGCTTGCCGCTAGGGAGCAGTACTTC. It codes for CASSALAAREQYF.

This clonotype has a count of ten or more. The chain uses TRBV5-1 and TRBJ1-5; unclear D gene. Deletions cut 0 bases from V and 6 bases from J, with 10 bases between. The germline CDR1 and CDR2 sequences are SGHRS and YFSETQ. CDR3 length: 14 residues. In nucleotides, the CDR3 is TGCGCCAGCAGCTTGGAAGGGAGTGGTCAGCCCCAGCATTTT. It translates to CASSLEGSGQPQHF.

This clonotype was counted ten times or more. V is TRBV5-1 and J is TRBJ2-2; no definite D call. Germline V lookup: CDR1 SGHRS, CDR2 YFSETQ. The CDR3 consists of 13 residues. With 0 bases removed from V and 5 bases from J, the gap between germline ends came to 5 bases. The CDR3, as DNA: TGCGCCAGCAGCTTGGCGCGGACCGGGGAGCTGTTTTTT. The encoded protein is CASSLARTGELFF.

This clonotype was found a few times. The chain joins TRBV9 to TRBJ2-1; 7 bases fit TRBD2. Germline V lookup: CDR1 SGDLS, CDR2 YYNGEE. The V and J ends lost 0 bases and 10 bases, in that order; junction bases with no gene match: 13. There are 16 residues in the CDR3. Written as DNA, the CDR3 is TGTGCCAGCAGCGTAGTAGGTGGGAGGGCCCTAGGGGAGCAGTTCTTC. Translating it yields CASSVVGGRALGEQFF.

This clonotype has more than one count but fewer than ten. The V and J genes are TRBV4-1 and TRBJ1-5, with D possibly being TRBD1 (6 bases). Germline-derived CDR1 and CDR2 are MGHRA and YSYEKL. With 2 bases removed from V and 7 bases from J, the gap between germline ends came to 18 bases. The CDR3 contains 16 residues. CDR3 DNA sequence: TGCGCCAGCAGCCAAAGGCACAGGGAGCGCGGCCAGCCCCAGCATTTT. Protein: CASSQRHRERGQPQHF.

V is TRBV5-1 and J is TRBJ2-3, with D maybe TRBD2 (5 bases). The V and J ends lost 7 bases and 0 bases respectively, with 15 bases between them. This CDR3 contains 15 residues. Germline V gene lookup returns CDR1 SGHRS and CDR2 YFSETQ. DNA of the CDR3: TGCGCCAGCCGCTCCTGGGCGGGTAGCACAGATACGCAGTATTTT. This gives the protein CASRSWAGSTDTQYF.

In its sample, this clonotype was seen a few times. The chain uses TRBV9 and TRBJ2-1; D call uncertain. The CDR3 totals 14 residues. V was trimmed by 4 bases and J by 5 bases, leaving 13 bases between them. Germline CDR1 is SGDLS and CDR2 is YYNGEE. CDR3 bases: TGTGCCAGCAGCTCCCCGGCCAGGAACAATGAGCAGTTCTTC. Its protein product is CASSSPARNNEQFF.

This clonotype occurred many times. V gene TRBV7-2 combines with J gene TRBJ1-1; D is ambiguous. Germline CDR1 is SGHTA and CDR2 is FQGNSA. CDR3 length equals 12 residues. Trimming stripped 5 bases from V and 4 bases from J, with 8 bases between. The CDR3 sequence is CASSLTSTEAFF. CDR3 DNA: TGTGCCAGCAGCCTCACGAGCACTGAAGCTTTCTTT.

The rearrangement links TRBV7-9 to TRBJ2-7; a possible D gene is TRBD2 (6 bases). V was clipped by 5 bases and J by 2 bases, with 13 bases between them. The CDR3 has 14 amino acids. Germline-derived CDR1 and CDR2 are SEHNR and FQNEAQ (reference sequence). CDR3 region: CASSKSGTAYEQYF. CDR3 bases: TGTGCCAGCAGCAAATCCGGGACTGCCTACGAGCAGTACTTC.